This is a list of T cell receptor beta chains from one sample in a study of regulatory T cells in long-lasting Graves disease. TCRdb fed the multiplex PCR reads into MiXCR, producing one record per CDR3 protein. The repertoire holds about 660,000 distinct CDR3 sequences, with about 30% as singletons. Sequenced material: peripheral blood mononuclear cells (PBMCs), taken when the disease was refractory, from a patient treated with antithyroid drugs. The receptors here all came from a female donor with Graves disease. Each CDR3 is given with its conserved first and last residue. A D gene is named only where the DNA matches it firmly. Clone sizes are given selectively: once, few, many, or a class where the clone is expanded.

v_gene	abundance	d_gene	j_gene	CDR3nt	CDR3aa
TRBV15	many	.	TRBJ2-7	TGTGCCACCGGAGGGACCTTCTCCTACGAGCAGTACTTC	CATGGTFSYEQYF
TRBV11-2	few	TRBD2	TRBJ2-2	TGTGCCAGCAGCAGTAGCGGGAGATACACCGGGGAGCTGTTTTTT	CASSSSGRYTGELFF
TRBV19	few	.	TRBJ1-3	TGTGCCAGTAGTGGGATGTCTGGAAACACCATATATTTT	CASSGMSGNTIYF
TRBV5-4	few	.	TRBJ2-6	TGTGCCAGCAGCCCCGGGGTGACTGGGGCCAACGTCCTGACTTTC	CASSPGVTGANVLTF
TRBV10-2	.	.	TRBJ2-2	TGCGCCAGCAAGGGGGACACCGGGGAGCTGTTTTTT	CASKGDTGELFF
TRBV11-2	few	.	TRBJ1-4	TGTGCCAGCAGCTTCCTGCGGTCAGAAAAACTGTTTTTT	CASSFLRSEKLFF
TRBV28	many	.	TRBJ1-1	TGTGCCAGCAGCTTCCGGAGGAACACTGAAGCTTTCTTT	CASSFRRNTEAFF
TRBV7-9	.	.	TRBJ1-1	TGTGCCAGCAGCCACGCTCTTGCCCAGGCCATGAACACTGAAGCTTTCTTT	CASSHALAQAMNTEAFF
TRBV9	many	.	TRBJ1-1	TGTGCCAGCAGCGTAGCCTTGAACACTGAAGCTTTCTTT	CASSVALNTEAFF
TRBV28	.	TRBD2	TRBJ2-7	TGTGCCAGCAGTTCTAGCGGTTACAGCTCCTACGAGCAGTACTTC	CASSSSGYSSYEQYF
TRBV27	many	TRBD1	TRBJ2-5	TGTGCCAGCAGTTCAATATCCCCAGGGGGAAGAGGTGAGACCCAGTACTTC	CASSSISPGGRGETQYF
TRBV12-3/TRBV12-4	.	.	TRBJ2-7	TGTGCCAGCAAGTATTTGGACGAGCAGTACTTC	CASKYLDEQYF
TRBV27	few	.	TRBJ1-5	TGTGCCAGCTCCCTAGGGGTCAATCGAGCGGCCCAGCATTTT	CASSLGVNRAAQHF
TRBV6-5	.	.	TRBJ1-2	TGTGCCAGCAGTTACGGACACACCTATGGCTACACCTTC	CASSYGHTYGYTF
TRBV25-1	.	.	TRBJ1-1	TGTGCCAGCAGGCGGTTCGCGACTTTGAACACTGAAGCTTTCTTT	CASRRFATLNTEAFF
TRBV9	few	.	TRBJ1-2	TGTGCCAGCAGCGTAGACCTCAGGTCCGGAGGCTACACCTTC	CASSVDLRSGGYTF
TRBV10-3	.	TRBD1	TRBJ2-7	TGTGCCATCACGGGACAGGGGGCGGTCGAGCAGTACTTC	CAITGQGAVEQYF
TRBV7-2	.	TRBD2	TRBJ2-7	TGTGCCAGCAGCTCCCGCCCCGTGGGTAGCGGGAGGGCTTTGGACGAGCAGTACTTC	CASSSRPVGSGRALDEQYF
TRBV5-6	.	TRBD2	TRBJ2-7	TGTGCCAGCAGCTTGGAAGCGGGAGGAACCCACGAGCAGTACTTC	CASSLEAGGTHEQYF
TRBV20-1	.	.	TRBJ2-6	TGCAGTGCTAGGCCCGGGCACGGGGCCAACGTCCTGACTTTC	CSARPGHGANVLTF
TRBV7-9	.	TRBD1	TRBJ1-1	TGTGCCAGCAGCTGGCCCGGGACAGGGGGCGCGACTGAAGCTTTCTTT	CASSWPGTGGATEAFF
TRBV15	many	.	TRBJ2-7	TGTGCCACCGAGGGCACAGCCCGATTCTACGAGCAGTACTTC	CATEGTARFYEQYF
TRBV5-1	.	TRBD1	TRBJ2-7	TGCGCCAGCAGCTTTCAGGGGGCCGGCGACGAGCAGTACTTC	CASSFQGAGDEQYF
TRBV6-2/TRBV6-3	.	TRBD1	TRBJ1-2	TGTGCCAGCAGTTACAGCCGGGGACAGGCGAACTATGGCTACACCTTC	CASSYSRGQANYGYTF
TRBV20-1	few	.	TRBJ2-5	TGCAGTGCTAGAGTCCAGGGAAGGGAAGAGACCCAGTACTTC	CSARVQGREETQYF
TRBV5-1	many	.	TRBJ1-1	TGCGCCAGCAGCAGGGACGTCGGGAACACTGAAGCTTTCTTT	CASSRDVGNTEAFF
TRBV12-3/TRBV12-4	.	.	TRBJ1-2	TGTGCCAGCAGTTTTTCCCCAGGGAGCTATGGCTACACCTTC	CASSFSPGSYGYTF
TRBV5-1	few	.	TRBJ1-6	TGCGCCAGCAGCTTGGAGCGGGGTTGGAATTCACCCCTCCACTTT	CASSLERGWNSPLHF
TRBV7-9	few	TRBD2	TRBJ2-7	TGTGCCAGCGAGGGCGACGGGCTAGCGGGAGGCAACTACGAGCAGTACTTC	CASEGDGLAGGNYEQYF
TRBV4-1	once	.	TRBJ2-7	TGCGCCAGCAGCCAACAGGATTTCTACGAGCAGTACTTC	CASSQQDFYEQYF
TRBV24-1	few	TRBD2	TRBJ2-1	TGTGCCACCAGTGACCGGGGACTAGCGGGACAGGTCGGTGAGCAGTTCTTC	CATSDRGLAGQVGEQFF
TRBV2	many	TRBD2	TRBJ2-1	TGTGCCAGCACCGATCTAGCGGGAGATCTTGAGCAGTTCTTC	CASTDLAGDLEQFF